This T cell receptor (beta chain) was documented in a study of blood T cells in healthy people across ages. Combining a sample-barcoded 5' primer with a J-beta primer mix, a second PCR ran for roughly 6 to 12 cycles. Each cDNA molecule, via a template-switch adaptor with 12 random nucleotides, was tagged. TCRdb fed the 5' RACE reads into MiXCR, producing one record per CDR3 protein. The sample yields around 800,000 distinct CDR3 sequences, about 59% seen once. For this clonotype: The antigen remains undetermined.

The donors, aged roughly 6 to 100, were healthy Caucasians from Russia. Whole-study findings and limits: Changes in expanded clonotypes were possibly confounded, as the CMV status of donors was unknown.

The CDR3 is 15 residues long. The V call is TRBV21-1, the J call TRBJ2-4; the D call TRBD1 from the table was never checked on the DNA. Gene TRBJ2-5 matches the end of the DNA better, so the J call may be wrong. TRBV21-1 is recorded as a pseudogene. The receptor was derived from a man aged 30 to 45 in good health. Specimen: blood. The CDR3 DNA follows: TGTGCCAGGCCTAAAAGAAGGGGAATACAAGAGACCCAGTACTTC. Its protein is CARPKRRGIQETQYF.